This T cell receptor (beta chain) stems from a study of blood T cell repertoires in COVID-19. Study background: T cells, B-cell-depleted T cells, or PBMCs provided the cDNA or gDNA that served as material.

Generated by immunoSEQ multiplex PCR, the TCRdb table keeps only in-frame clones and is missing some. Of around 250,000 clones in the sample, 90% were seen once. Trimming shortened V by 6 bases and J by 0 bases, and 12 bases separated the two germline ends. Germline loops: CDR1 LNHDA, CDR2 SQIVND (reference sequence). The CDR3 is 16 residues long. Sequencing input: peripheral blood. The rearrangement joins TRBV19 to TRBJ1-6, with D hard to call. The origin of this receptor is a woman aged 55-70 years with COVID-19, enrolled during active disease. The DNA for the CDR3 is TGTGCCAGTAGCCCTGCTCTGAGCTCCTATAATTCACCCCTCCACTTT. Its translation: CASSPALSSYNSPLHF.